This is a list of T cell receptor beta chains from one sample in a study of post-analysis software for immune sequencing data. Via MiXCR, TCRdb re-called the PCR reads, giving one row per CDR3 protein. In the table there are hundreds of thousands of distinct CDR3 sequences, roughly 29% of which are singletons. The sample was blood. The source is a girl aged 5-17 years with multiple sclerosis. The CDR3 runs from the conserved cysteine through the conserved F or W. The order of the fields is V gene, CDR3 protein.

TRBV6-5 CASSYRKTGATEAFF
TRBV29-1 CSVEDFPRAQETQYF
TRBV29-1 CSVEGPFSYNEQFF
TRBV28 CASISRLGPTEQYF
TRBV20-1 CSASRQGRNQPQHF
TRBV20-1 CSARDRLDNEQFF
TRBV19 CASSTGTAQQETQYF
TRBV20-1 CSARTGSNYGYTF
TRBV28 CASSPLTGLAGVSYNEQFF
TRBV29-1 CSVGGHPYEQYF
TRBV7-2 CASSYPRGREANVLTF
TRBV29-1 CSVLGQRNTGELFF
TRBV7-2 CASSLRDGINYGYTF
TRBV29-1 CSVDGLAGSYNEQFF
TRBV7-2 CASSSTAQYEQYF
TRBV20-1 CSAQQGPTEAFF
TRBV4-3 CASSQDLFRNTANYEQYF
TRBV29-1 CSVPDRGPHPGANVLTF
TRBV2 CASSDLVSWLGGADTQYF
TRBV6-2/TRBV6-3 CASKRSDEQYF
TRBV15 CATSRGEYNEQFF
TRBV20-1 CSARGTSSYNEQFF
TRBV11-1 CASSRGTGGTTGELFF
TRBV5-1 CASSFLISVGNEQFF
TRBV20-1 CSASNRAQPQHF
TRBV12-3/TRBV12-4 CASSGDTLGWEQYF
TRBV29-1 CSVGRGRGGETQYF
TRBV25-1 CAGSDLGKTQYF